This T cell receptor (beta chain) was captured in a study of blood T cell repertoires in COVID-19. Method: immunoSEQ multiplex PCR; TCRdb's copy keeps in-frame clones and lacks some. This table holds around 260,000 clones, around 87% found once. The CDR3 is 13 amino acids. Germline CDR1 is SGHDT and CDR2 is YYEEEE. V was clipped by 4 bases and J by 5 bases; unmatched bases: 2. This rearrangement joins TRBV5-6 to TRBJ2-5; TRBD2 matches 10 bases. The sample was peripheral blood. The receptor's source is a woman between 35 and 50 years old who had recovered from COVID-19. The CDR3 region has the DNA TGTGCCAGCAGCACTAGCGGGGCGGAGACCCAGTACTTC. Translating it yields CASSTSGAETQYF.